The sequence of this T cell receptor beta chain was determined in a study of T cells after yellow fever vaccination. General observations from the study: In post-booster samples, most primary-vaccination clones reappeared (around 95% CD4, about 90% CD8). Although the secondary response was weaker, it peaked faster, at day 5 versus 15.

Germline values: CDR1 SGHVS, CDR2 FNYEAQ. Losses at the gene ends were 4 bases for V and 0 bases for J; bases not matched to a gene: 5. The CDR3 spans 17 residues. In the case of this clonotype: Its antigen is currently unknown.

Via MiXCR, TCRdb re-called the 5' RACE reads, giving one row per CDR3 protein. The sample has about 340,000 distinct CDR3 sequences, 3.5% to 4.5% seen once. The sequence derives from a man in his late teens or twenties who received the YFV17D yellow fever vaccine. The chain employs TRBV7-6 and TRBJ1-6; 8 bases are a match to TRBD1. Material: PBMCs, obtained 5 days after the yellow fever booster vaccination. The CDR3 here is CASSSGQGSSYNSPLHF. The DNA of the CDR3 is TGTGCCAGCAGCTCTGGACAGGGCAGCTCCTATAATTCACCCCTCCACTTT.